This record covers a single T cell receptor (beta chain). Its matching antigen is unknown. These data belong to a study of blood T cells in healthy people across ages. Study overall: When template switching was applied, about one barcoded beta molecule was captured per two T cells.

Through a sample-barcoded 5' primer and a J-beta primer mix, a second PCR was run for roughly 7 to 12 cycles. A single record per CDR3 protein comes from TCRdb applying MiXCR to the 5' RACE reads. The sample records about 970,000 distinct CDR3 sequences, roughly half being singletons. There are 16 residues in the CDR3. Trimming left V 3 bases short and J 5 bases short, with 19 bases between. Study observations and caveats: Possibly confounding the expanded clonotype changes was the fact that donor CMV status was unknown. Naive T cell percentage and TCR beta diversity correlated strongly.

The clonotype comes from a woman aged 60-75 years in good health. The sample comprised blood. The chain uses TRBV12-3 or TRBV12-4 and TRBJ1-2; no clear D gene. The CDR3 is CASSLSASFPGYGYTF. CDR3 DNA sequence: TGTGCCAGCAGTTTGAGTGCCAGCTTTCCGGGGTATGGCTACACCTTC.